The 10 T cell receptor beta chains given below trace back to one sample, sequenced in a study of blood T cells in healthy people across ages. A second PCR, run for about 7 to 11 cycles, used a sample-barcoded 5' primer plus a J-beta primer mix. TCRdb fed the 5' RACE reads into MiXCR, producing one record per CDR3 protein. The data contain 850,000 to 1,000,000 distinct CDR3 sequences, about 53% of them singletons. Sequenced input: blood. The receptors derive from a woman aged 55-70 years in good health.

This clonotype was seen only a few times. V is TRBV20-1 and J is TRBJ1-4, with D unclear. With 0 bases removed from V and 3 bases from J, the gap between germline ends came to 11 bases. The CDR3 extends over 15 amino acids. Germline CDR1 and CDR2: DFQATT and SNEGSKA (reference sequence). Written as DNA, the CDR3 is TGCAGTGCTAGAGATCTCCGACAATCTAATGAAAAACTGTTTTTT. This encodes CSARDLRQSNEKLFF.

Here the CDR3 reads CSVEDRGPRGGGYTF. The DNA of the CDR3 is TGCAGCGTTGAAGACAGGGGCCCCAGGGGCGGGGGCTACACCTTC. The rearrangement joins TRBV29-1 to TRBJ1-2, with D tentatively TRBD1 (6 bases). The length of the CDR3 is 15 residues. Germline-derived CDR1 and CDR2 are SQVTM and ANQGSEA. V was pared by 0 bases and J by 8 bases, with 19 bases between.

This CDR3 is CASSSTSSIYEQYF. CDR3 DNA sequence: TGTGCCAGCAGTTCGACTAGCAGCATTTACGAGCAGTACTTC. This chain uses TRBV27 with TRBJ2-7, with 7 bases matching TRBD2. Germline-derived CDR1 and CDR2 are MNHEY and SMNVEV (reference sequence). V lost 4 bases and J lost 4; bases outside the gene matches: 7. The CDR3 consists of 14 residues.

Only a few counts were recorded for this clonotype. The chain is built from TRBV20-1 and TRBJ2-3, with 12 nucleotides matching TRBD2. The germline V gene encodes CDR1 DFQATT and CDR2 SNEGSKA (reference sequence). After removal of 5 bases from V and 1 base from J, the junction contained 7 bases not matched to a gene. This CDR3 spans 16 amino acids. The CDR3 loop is CSAVTSGSGGTDTQYF. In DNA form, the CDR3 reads TGCAGTGCTGTGACTAGCGGGAGTGGGGGCACAGATACGCAGTATTTT.

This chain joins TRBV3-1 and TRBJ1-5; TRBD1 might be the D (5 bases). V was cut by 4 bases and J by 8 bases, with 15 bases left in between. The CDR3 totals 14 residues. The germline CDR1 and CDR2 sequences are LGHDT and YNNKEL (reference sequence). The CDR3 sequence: CASSLGGSSKPQHF. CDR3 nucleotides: TGTGCCAGCAGCCTCGGGGGGTCCTCAAAGCCCCAGCATTTT.

In DNA, the CDR3 is TGCAGTGCCGGACCCTCCTACGAGCAGTACTTC. It codes for CSAGPSYEQYF. J is TRBJ2-7 and V is TRBV20-1; D ambiguous. Per germline, CDR1 DFQATT and CDR2 SNEGSKA (reference sequence). This CDR3 is built from 11 residues. V dropped 6 bases and J dropped 0 bases, with 6 bases sitting between them.

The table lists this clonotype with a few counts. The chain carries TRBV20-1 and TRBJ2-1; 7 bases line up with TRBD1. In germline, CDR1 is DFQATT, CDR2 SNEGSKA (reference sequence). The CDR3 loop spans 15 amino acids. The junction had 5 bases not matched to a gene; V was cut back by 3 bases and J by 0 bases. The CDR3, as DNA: TGCAGTGCTAGGGGGACAGCACGCTCCTACAATGAGCAGTTCTTC. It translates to CSARGTARSYNEQFF.

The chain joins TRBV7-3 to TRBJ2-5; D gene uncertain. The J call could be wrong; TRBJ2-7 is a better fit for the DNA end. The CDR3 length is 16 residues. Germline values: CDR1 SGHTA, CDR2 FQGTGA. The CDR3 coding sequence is TGTGCCAGCAGCTCCAGTAGGGAAAATCTAGTTGACGAGCAGTACTTC. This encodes CASSSSRENLVDEQYF.

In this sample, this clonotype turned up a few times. The CDR3 nucleotides are TGCAGCGGGATCGTAAGGGGGAGTTCCTACAATGAGCAGTTCTTC. Its translation: CSGIVRGSSYNEQFF. The J gene is TRBJ2-1, the V gene TRBV29-1; weak D call: TRBD1 (6 bases). V lost 7 bases and J lost 1, with 17 bases in between. Germline lookup yields CDR1 SQVTM and CDR2 ANQGSEA. CDR3 size: 15 residues.

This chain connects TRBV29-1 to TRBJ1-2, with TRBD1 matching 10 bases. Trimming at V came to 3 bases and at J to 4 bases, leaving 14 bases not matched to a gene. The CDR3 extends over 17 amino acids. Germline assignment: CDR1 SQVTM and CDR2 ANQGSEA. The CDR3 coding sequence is TGCAGCGTTGATAGTATATCCGACAGGGGGCTTGGCTATGGCTACACCTTC. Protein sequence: CSVDSISDRGLGYGYTF. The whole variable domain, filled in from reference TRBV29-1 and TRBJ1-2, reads SAVISQKPSRDICQRGTSLTIQCQVDSQVTMMFWYRQQPGQSLTLIATANQGSEATYESGFVIDKFPISRPNLTFSTLTVSNMSPEDSSIYLCSVDSISDRGLGYGYTFGSGTRLTVV.